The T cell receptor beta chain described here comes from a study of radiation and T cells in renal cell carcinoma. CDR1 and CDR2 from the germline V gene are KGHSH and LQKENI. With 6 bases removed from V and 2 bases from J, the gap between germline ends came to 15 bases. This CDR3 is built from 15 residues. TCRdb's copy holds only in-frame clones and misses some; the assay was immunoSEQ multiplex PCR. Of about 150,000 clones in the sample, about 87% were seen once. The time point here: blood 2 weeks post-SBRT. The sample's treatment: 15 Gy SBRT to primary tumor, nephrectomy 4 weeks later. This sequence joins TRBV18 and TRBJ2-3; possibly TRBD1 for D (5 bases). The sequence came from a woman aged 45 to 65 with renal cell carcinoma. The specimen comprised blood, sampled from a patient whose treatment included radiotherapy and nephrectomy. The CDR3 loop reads CASSQGPLPTDTQYF. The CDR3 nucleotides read TGTGCCAGCTCGCAGGGTCCCTTGCCCACAGATACGCAGTATTTT.